These 18 T cell receptor beta chains share one sample of origin, sequenced in a study of blood T cell repertoires in COVID-19. Sequencing was performed with immunoSEQ multiplex PCR; in TCRdb, only in-frame clones are kept and a portion is missing. This sample has 50,000 to 60,000 clones; 65% to 90% occur once, and the top ten carry roughly an eighth. Sequencing was carried out using peripheral blood. Receptor source: a human donor in a cohort sampled during active COVID-19.

The chain recombines TRBV24-1 with TRBJ2-3, with D perhaps matching TRBD2 (5 bases). Trimming shortened V by 0 bases and J by 8 bases, and 11 bases separated the two germline ends. This CDR3 has 14 amino acids. From germline, CDR1 is KGHDR and CDR2 SFDVKD. In DNA form, the CDR3 reads TGTGCCACCAGTGATTTGCAACCTCGGGGTACGCAGTATTTT. Translating it yields CATSDLQPRGTQYF.

The genes are TRBV29-1 and TRBJ2-5; 8 bases are shared with TRBD1. The germline CDR1 and CDR2 sequences are SQVTM and ANQGSEA. The CDR3 runs 15 residues. The J segment lost 5 bases and the V segment lost 7 bases, leaving 15 bases of the junction unmatched. CDR3 sequence reads: CSGATGTGPRETQYF. The DNA for the CDR3 is TGCAGCGGAGCCACGGGGACAGGTCCGCGGGAGACCCAGTACTTC. Supplemented by reference TRBV29-1 and TRBJ2-5, the full variable domain reads SAVISQKPSRDICQRGTSLTIQCQVDSQVTMMFWYRQQPGQSLTLIATANQGSEATYESGFVIDKFPISRPNLTFSTLTVSNMSPEDSSIYLCSGATGTGPRETQYFGPGTRLLVL.

The J gene is TRBJ1-2, the V gene TRBV18, with D possibly being TRBD1 (6 bases). This CDR3 is 15 amino acids long. The germline V and J ends were trimmed by 8 bases and 5 bases, with 21 bases remaining between them. Per germline, CDR1 KGHSH and CDR2 LQKENI. The CDR3 sequence is CASNPGGGGAYGYTF. The CDR3 DNA reads TGTGCCAGCAACCCCGGTGGGGGGGGCGCTTATGGCTACACCTTC.

The chain has TRBV6-5 and TRBJ2-7, with 10 bases aligning to TRBD1. The V segment lost 4 bases and the J segment 6 bases; nucleotides outside the gene matches: 12. Germline values: CDR1 MNHEY, CDR2 SVGAGI. The CDR3 runs 16 residues. This CDR3 reads CASSFPPGTGEPEQYF. Written as DNA, the CDR3 is TGTGCCAGCAGTTTTCCCCCCGGGACAGGGGAACCCGAGCAGTACTTC.

In this sample, this clone turned up a few times. This chain connects TRBV19 to TRBJ2-2; 11 nucleotides line up with TRBD2. The CDR3 consists of 17 residues. Germline V CDR1 and CDR2: LNHDA, SQIVND (reference sequence). V shed 4 bases and J 6 bases; nucleotides not matched to a gene: 10. This CDR3 is CASSTLTSGSYSGELFF. The DNA of the CDR3 is TGTGCCAGTAGTACCCTTACTAGCGGGAGTTATTCCGGGGAGCTGTTTTTT. The full variable domain, with the rest looked up from reference TRBV19 and TRBJ2-2, is DGGITQSPKYLFRKEGQNVTLSCEQNLNHDAMYWYRQDPGQGLRLIYYSQIVNDFQKGDIAEGYSVSREKKESFPLTVTSAQKNPTAFYLCASSTLTSGSYSGELFFGEGSRLTVL.

This clone was counted only a few times. V is TRBV4-3 and J is TRBJ1-1; D is uncertain. Germline CDR1 reads LGHNA; CDR2 reads YSLEER. This CDR3 region has 13 residues. V was trimmed by 4 bases and J by 4 bases, leaving 10 bases between them. CDR3 DNA sequence: TGCGCCAGCAGCCTCAAAAAATCCACTGAAGCTTTCTTT. It yields the protein CASSLKKSTEAFF.

CDR3 nucleotides: TGTGCCAGCAGCGCTGGCCTCGGGACTAGCGGAGCGGGGGTCACAGATACGCAGTATTTT. This sequence encodes CASSAGLGTSGAGVTDTQYF. The chain recombines TRBV9 with TRBJ2-3; 11 nucleotides match TRBD2. The V gene end was trimmed by 3 bases and the J gene end by 2 bases; junction bases not matched to a gene: 17. The length of the CDR3 is 20 residues. Germline CDR1 is SGDLS and CDR2 is YYNGEE.

The chain has TRBV18 and TRBJ2-1; tentatively, D is TRBD2 (6 bases). The V and J ends lost 1 base and 2 bases respectively, with 9 bases between them. The CDR3 extends over 15 amino acids. CDR1 and CDR2 from the germline V gene are KGHSH and LQKENI. The chain's CDR3 is CASSPRTGAYNEQFF. CDR3 in DNA: TGTGCCAGCTCACCACGGACGGGGGCCTACAATGAGCAGTTCTTC.

The DNA of the CDR3 is TGTGCCAGCAGCCCGGGACTAGCGGCACCCACAGATACGCAGTATTTT. Residues: CASSPGLAAPTDTQYF. The rearrangement joins TRBV7-8 to TRBJ2-3; 11 nucleotides line up with TRBD2. Germline CDR1 and CDR2: SGHVS and FQNEAQ. This CDR3 spans 16 amino acids. With V trimmed by 5 bases and J by 2 bases, 6 bases remained unmatched.

This rearrangement joins TRBV7-2 to TRBJ2-7; 7 nucleotides agree with TRBD1. V trimming: 5 bases; J trimming: 4 bases; junction bases outside the gene matches: 11. Germline V gene lookup returns CDR1 SGHTA and CDR2 FQGNSA. The CDR3 is 15 amino acids. The CDR3 region has the DNA TGTGCCAGCAGCCCCAAGGGACAGACCCTATACGAGCAGTACTTC. Translated: CASSPKGQTLYEQYF.

Only a few counts were recorded for this clone. This chain joins TRBV2 and TRBJ1-6, with 8 bases fitting TRBD1. CDR1 SNHLY and CDR2 FYNNEI come from the germline V gene. The length of the CDR3 is 15 residues. V shed 1 base and J 10 bases; nucleotides not matched to a gene: 6. CDR3 sequence: CASSEVDRGRSPLHF. For the CDR3, the DNA is TGTGCCAGCAGTGAAGTAGACAGGGGTAGGTCACCCCTCCACTTT.

This chain connects TRBV27 to TRBJ1-4; TRBD1 aligns across 12 bases. CDR3 length: 14 amino acids. The V gene end was trimmed by 2 bases and the J gene end by 8 bases; junction bases not matched to a gene: 0. Per germline, CDR1 MNHEY and CDR2 SMNVEV (reference sequence). The CDR3 loop is CASSLGTGGEKLFF. The CDR3 region has the DNA TGTGCCAGCAGTTTAGGGACAGGGGGCGAAAAACTGTTTTTT.

The J gene is TRBJ2-5, the V gene TRBV28; possibly TRBD1 for D (5 bases). Trimming removed 4 bases at V and 5 bases at J, with 8 bases between. Germline V gives CDR1 MDHEN, CDR2 SYDVKM. The CDR3 has 12 residues. This CDR3 reads CASSSRVETQYF. CDR3 nucleotides: TGTGCCAGCAGTTCCAGGGTTGAGACCCAGTACTTC.

The genes are TRBV30 and TRBJ1-5, with D possibly matching TRBD1 (6 bases). The CDR3 runs to 13 residues. CDR1 GTSNPN and CDR2 SVGIG come from the germline V gene (reference sequence). Trimming shortened V by 5 bases and J by 5 bases, and 13 bases separated the two germline ends. CDR3 region: CAWSRNRDQPQHF. CDR3 bases: TGTGCCTGGTCCCGCAACAGGGATCAGCCCCAGCATTTT.

The chain links TRBV21-1 to TRBJ1-4; the D call of TRBD1 is as the table states it, not checked on the DNA. TRBV21-1 is classified as a pseudogene. CDR3 length: 15 amino acids. CDR3 protein: CASSKNTQYGEKLFF. CDR3 bases: TGTGCCAGCAGCAAAAACACCCAGTATGGTGAAAAACTGTTTTTT.

CDR3 nucleotide sequence: TGTGCCAGCAGTCCTATTACCCCCTGGCAAGAGACCCAGTACTTC. Its protein is CASSPITPWQETQYF. The chain joins TRBV27 to TRBJ2-5; D is unclear. The CDR3 covers 15 residues. Looked up from germline, CDR1 is MNHEY and CDR2 is SMNVEV (reference sequence). The V gene lost 5 bases and the J gene lost 2 bases, with 15 bases spanning the gap.

The genes are TRBV7-6 and TRBJ1-2, with 7 bases matching TRBD1. This CDR3 spans 15 amino acids. With 0 bases clipped from V and 5 bases from J, the junction kept 6 bases outside the gene matches. The germline gives CDR1 SGHVS, CDR2 FNYEAQ. CDR3 DNA: TGTGCCAGCAGCTTAGCAGGGGACAGAGATTATGGCTACACCTTC. It codes for CASSLAGDRDYGYTF. Together with reference TRBV7-6 and TRBJ1-2, the CDR3 gives the full variable domain: GAGVSQSPRYKVTKRGQDVALRCDPISGHVSLYWYRQALGQGPEFLTYFNYEAQQDKSGLPNDRFSAERPEGSISTLTIQRTEQRDSAMYRCASSLAGDRDYGYTFGSGTRLTVV.

The chain combines TRBV11-2 with TRBJ2-7; the D gene is possibly TRBD1 (6 bases). The CDR3 extends over 16 amino acids. V gave up 7 bases and J gave up 4 bases, with 23 bases separating them. Germline V CDR1 and CDR2: SGHAT, FQNNGV. The CDR3 spells CASTSPNRVLIYEQYF. The CDR3 DNA sequence: TGTGCCAGCACCTCTCCGAACAGGGTCCTAATTTACGAGCAGTACTTC.